The source of this T cell receptor (beta chain) is a study of cytomegalovirus exposure and HLA in healthy donors. Study-level background: According to later analysis, the same platform produced the 120 validation and approximately 630 first-cohort repertoires. Overall study results and limits: The TCR clusters that emerged in the first cohort tended, a later analysis found, to co-occur in the 120 or so validation repertoires. Reported results showed that the classifier diagnosed cytomegalovirus status with high specificity and sensitivity.

While the first cohort had 700 or so subjects, the donors belonged to the separate validation cohort of about 120 subjects. As for this clone: Its antigen is unknown.

The CDR3 totals 12 residues. With 5 bases removed from V and 2 bases from J, the gap between germline ends came to 7 bases. The V gene's germline CDR1 is ENHRY and CDR2 SYGVKD. Profiled with immunoSEQ multiplex PCR; TCRdb holds only in-frame clones, not every one. The sample consists of about 120,000 clones, approximately 95% of them appearing once. The gene calls are TRBV10-3 and TRBJ2-7, with D possibly TRBD1 on 5 matching bases. Sequencing was done on a sample of PBMCs. The sequence was collected from a man younger than 35 in good health and CMV-seronegative. The CDR3 DNA follows: TGTGCCATCAGTAAACAGGCCTACGAGCAGTACTTC. This gives the protein CAISKQAYEQYF.